A selection of T cell receptor beta chains follows, all from one sample in a study of human CD8 memory T cell subsets. For each CDR3 protein, TCRdb gives one entry from its re-call of the 5' RACE reads, without DNA. Recorded for this sample: fewer than 15,000 distinct CDR3 sequences. Sequencing used CD8+ T cells from PBMCs. These receptors all stem from a human donor in good health. CDR3s include the opening cysteine and the closing phenylalanine or tryptophan. The size of a clone is reported for some rows only, either as once, few or many, or as a class for expanded clones.

CDR3 | J | V | size
CASSQDGNRKNEQFF | TRBJ2-1 | TRBV4-3 | .
CASSQDPGRGNTIYF | TRBJ1-3 | TRBV4-1 | .
CASSPWGMEYTDTQYF | TRBJ2-3 | TRBV18 | .
CASSYDTSSWLEQYF | TRBJ2-7 | TRBV6-5 | medium-sized
CASSSSGGWQETQYF | TRBJ2-5 | TRBV7-3 | .
CSVDAGNNQPQHF | TRBJ1-5 | TRBV29-1 | .
CASTSKLLTDNYGYTF | TRBJ1-2 | TRBV5-5 | .
CATSGGTGSNEQYF | TRBJ2-7 | TRBV15 | .
CASSTTVVTDTQYF | TRBJ2-3 | TRBV6-2/TRBV6-3 | .
CASSLNAGGAYNEQFF | TRBJ2-1 | TRBV7-2 | .
CASSIGGRDEQFF | TRBJ2-1 | TRBV19 | .
CASSQEMNSAGELFF | TRBJ2-2 | TRBV4-1 | .
CASSPGRQTGNTIYF | TRBJ1-3 | TRBV6-6 | .
CASSPIIGQGAPYEQYF | TRBJ2-7 | TRBV27 | .
CASSQDLETVQETQYF | TRBJ2-5 | TRBV3-1 | .
CASSAPHGSGNEQFF | TRBJ2-1 | TRBV7-2 | .
CASSELGNTEAFF | TRBJ1-1 | TRBV25-1 | .
CAYQGAGEAFF | TRBJ1-1 | TRBV30 | .
CASRGRGLLYNEQFF | TRBJ2-1 | TRBV12-3/TRBV12-4 | medium-sized
CASSFGAGGPGDTQYF | TRBJ2-3 | TRBV5-6 | .
CASSSLTKTASYNEQFF | TRBJ2-1 | TRBV19 | .
CASSQGRAFSYEQYF | TRBJ2-7 | TRBV4-3 | .
CASSLQDRGYTF | TRBJ1-2 | TRBV12-3/TRBV12-4 | .
CASSLGGSGRYNEQFF | TRBJ2-1 | TRBV5-1 | .
CASSVVPGENTGELFF | TRBJ2-2 | TRBV9 | .
CASSLEVLSTDTQYF | TRBJ2-3 | TRBV11-2 | .
CSVLGEVEDSYGYTF | TRBJ1-2 | TRBV29-1 | .
CASSFGPGELFF | TRBJ2-2 | TRBV27 | .
CASSLLSRGGTDTQYF | TRBJ2-3 | TRBV7-6 | .
CASSWEGGLQYEQYF | TRBJ2-7 | TRBV27 | .
CASSLSLGVLNEQFF | TRBJ2-1 | TRBV7-2 | .
CASSTDRGIYYEQYF | TRBJ2-7 | TRBV7-8 | .
CASSPLAGNYGYTF | TRBJ1-2 | TRBV11-2 | .
CAISGRDQETQYF | TRBJ2-5 | TRBV10-3 | .
CSVSHRDSYGYTF | TRBJ1-2 | TRBV20-1 | .
CASSSPGGTEAFF | TRBJ1-1 | TRBV7-9 | .
CASSLFPVGPYEQYF | TRBJ2-7 | TRBV27 | .
CASSTTRGTSDEQFF | TRBJ2-1 | TRBV6-5 | .
CASSLGAGDPYEQYF | TRBJ2-7 | TRBV7-8 | medium-sized
CSVEGEFEDIQYF | TRBJ2-4 | TRBV29-1 | .
CASSLNGRLVGDTQYF | TRBJ2-3 | TRBV12-3/TRBV12-4 | .
CASSPSGGGARSSYNEQFF | TRBJ2-1 | TRBV5-1 | .
CASSQDGEAFF | TRBJ1-1 | TRBV4-1 | .
CASSQVMTSHNEQFF | TRBJ2-1 | TRBV4-2 | .